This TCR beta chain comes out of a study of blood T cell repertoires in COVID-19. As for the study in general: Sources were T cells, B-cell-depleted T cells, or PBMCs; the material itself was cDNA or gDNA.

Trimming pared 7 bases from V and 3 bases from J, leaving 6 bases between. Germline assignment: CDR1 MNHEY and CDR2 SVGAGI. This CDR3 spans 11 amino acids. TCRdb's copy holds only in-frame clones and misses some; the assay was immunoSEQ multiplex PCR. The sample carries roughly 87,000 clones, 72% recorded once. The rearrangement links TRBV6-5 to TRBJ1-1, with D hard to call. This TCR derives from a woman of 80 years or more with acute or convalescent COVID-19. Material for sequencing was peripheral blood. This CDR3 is CASNIYTEAFF. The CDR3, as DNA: TGTGCCAGCAACATCTACACTGAAGCTTTCTTT.